These 10 T cell receptor beta chains were sequenced from one sample in a study of blood T cell repertoires in COVID-19. Assay: immunoSEQ multiplex PCR; the TCRdb copy retains only in-frame clones and omits some. The sample carries roughly 78,000 clones, around 89% recorded once. The sample taken for sequencing was peripheral blood. These receptors were collected from a man in his fifties or sixties with acute or convalescent COVID-19.

The CDR3 DNA is TGCAGCGTTGAACTAGGGGCAGGGGCAGGCTACGAGCAGTACTTC. Translating gives CSVELGAGAGYEQYF. The J gene is TRBJ2-7, the V gene TRBV29-1, with a tentative D call TRBD1 (6 bases). Per germline, CDR1 SQVTM and CDR2 ANQGSEA. V lost 2 bases, J lost 3 bases, and 17 bases lay in between. This CDR3 contains 15 residues.

The rearrangement joins TRBV5-6 to TRBJ1-2; no clear D. Germline CDR1 is SGHDT and CDR2 is YYEEEE. The CDR3 runs to 14 residues. The V gene lost 0 bases and the J gene lost 4 bases, with 10 bases spanning the gap. The CDR3 DNA sequence: TGTGCCAGCAGCTTGGCCGTACACGTCTATGGCTACACCTTC. Translating it yields CASSLAVHVYGYTF.

About this clone: The same CDR3 arises from other DNA sequences in this sample as well. V gene TRBV7-8 combines with J gene TRBJ2-7; a weak D match, TRBD2 (6 bases). This CDR3 is 14 amino acids long. V lost 4 bases to trimming and J lost 0 bases, with 10 bases between them. The germline CDR1 and CDR2 sequences are SGHVS and FQNEAQ. CDR3 bases: TGTGCCAGCAGCTCGGCGGGAAGCTCCTACGAGCAGTACTTC. This gives the protein CASSSAGSSYEQYF.

The chain has TRBV3-1 (or the pseudogene TRBV3-2) and TRBJ1-3; D unclear. Germline V gene lookup returns CDR1 LGHDT and CDR2 YNNKEL (reference sequence). The CDR3 is 13 amino acids. Trimming pared 2 bases from V and 4 bases from J, leaving 6 bases between. CDR3 coding DNA: TGTGCCAGCAGCCAACCGTCCGGAAACACCATATATTTT. It is translated as CASSQPSGNTIYF.

This clone was recorded once. This chain uses TRBV6-2 or TRBV6-3 with TRBJ2-7; D may be TRBD1 (7 bases). The V gene's germline CDR1 is MNHEY and CDR2 SVGEGT. This CDR3 comprises 15 residues. With 2 bases removed from V and 3 bases from J, the gap between germline ends came to 14 bases. The CDR3 sequence is CASSYNSGGGYEQYF. In DNA, the CDR3 is TGTGCCAGCAGTTACAACTCAGGGGGAGGCTACGAGCAGTACTTC.

The gene calls are TRBV5-1 and TRBJ1-2, with a possible D match to TRBD1 (5 bases). Germline values: CDR1 SGHRS, CDR2 YFSETQ. CDR3 length equals 14 residues. Trimming stripped 2 bases from V and 10 bases from J, with 18 bases between. The CDR3 reads CASSFGQDRSDYTF. The DNA of the CDR3 is TGCGCCAGCAGCTTCGGACAAGACCGTAGTGACTACACCTTC. Combining the CDR3 with reference TRBV5-1 and TRBJ1-2 gives the whole variable domain KAGVTQTPRYLIKTRGQQVTLSCSPISGHRSVSWYQQTPGQGLQFLFEYFSETQRNKGNFPGRFSGRQFSNSRSEMNVSTLELGDSALYLCASSFGQDRSDYTFGSGTRLTVV.

This chain connects TRBV5-1 to TRBJ2-5; tentative D call: TRBD1 (6 bases). The CDR3 is 15 residues long. Germline CDR1 SGHRS, CDR2 YFSETQ. Trimming removed 3 bases from V and 5 bases from J, with 17 bases in between. CDR3 coding DNA: TGCGCCAGCAGCTGGGGGCAGGGCCGAGGGGAGACCCAGTACTTC. It encodes CASSWGQGRGETQYF.

This chain links TRBV7-9 with TRBJ1-1; D perhaps matches TRBD1 (6 bases). This CDR3 comprises 16 residues. Trimming stripped 7 bases from V and 4 bases from J, with 22 bases between. CDR1 and CDR2 (germline): SEHNR, FQNEAQ (reference sequence). For the CDR3, the DNA is TGTGCCAGCAACCTAGCTATCGGGACATCCGGCACTGAAGCTTTCTTT. Protein: CASNLAIGTSGTEAFF.

The chain carries TRBV6-4 and TRBJ2-3, with 10 bases matching TRBD2. This CDR3 has 15 residues. Trimming took 3 bases from V and 5 from J; bases not matched to a gene: 5. CDR1 and CDR2 (germline): MRHNA, SNTAGT. The CDR3 DNA is TGTGCCAGCAGTGAGGCTAGCGGGAGTGGAGATACGCAGTATTTT. Encoded protein: CASSEASGSGDTQYF.

The chain joins TRBV9 to TRBJ2-5; 9 bases fit TRBD1. The CDR3 has 14 amino acids. Germline V gives CDR1 SGDLS, CDR2 YYNGEE. With 3 bases clipped from V and 5 bases from J, the junction kept 5 bases outside the gene matches. CDR3 residues: CASSADRGGETQYF. The CDR3 DNA reads as TGTGCCAGCAGCGCGGACAGGGGTGGCGAGACCCAGTACTTC.